These 23 T cell receptor beta chains share one sample of origin, sequenced in a study of blood T cell repertoires in COVID-19. The assay was immunoSEQ multiplex PCR, and TCRdb's table has in-frame clones only and misses some. The sample has about 400,000 clones, just under 90% seen once; the top ten hold roughly 9.4%. Sequenced: PBMCs or T cells enriched from blood (not recorded which). These receptors came from a woman aged 45-65 years who had recovered from COVID-19.

This clone was counted once. The chain combines TRBV11-2 with TRBJ2-1, with 9 bases identical to TRBD1. Germline CDR1 reads SGHAT; CDR2 reads FQNNGV. The CDR3 covers 15 residues. V lost 2 bases to trimming and J lost 7 bases; unmatched junction nucleotides: 6. CDR3: CASSLRPGTGNEQFF. CDR3 nucleotide sequence: TGTGCCAGCAGCTTACGTCCCGGGACAGGGAATGAGCAGTTCTTC.

The chain couples TRBV10-3 to TRBJ2-5; no reliable D call. Germline-derived CDR1 and CDR2 are ENHRY and SYGVKD. The CDR3 covers 12 residues. This CDR3 is CASRGDQETQYF. Written as DNA, the CDR3 is TGTGCGTCACGAGGTGACCAAGAGACCCAGTACTTC.

This clone was counted only a few times. The chain joins TRBV9 to TRBJ1-6; possibly TRBD1 for D (5 bases). Trimming took 4 bases from V and 9 from J, leaving 23 bases between them. Germline V gene sequence: CDR1 SGDLS, CDR2 YYNGEE. CDR3 size: 17 residues. Written as DNA, the CDR3 is TGTGCCAGCAGCCCCTTTGGGGGGGTGAGTCTGGCTTCACCCCTCCACTTT. Protein sequence: CASSPFGGVSLASPLHF.

The gene calls are TRBV5-1 and TRBJ2-1; TRBD1 agrees at 11 bases. Germline lookup yields CDR1 SGHRS and CDR2 YFSETQ. This CDR3 has 15 amino acids. Trimming removed 4 bases from V and 7 bases from J; junction bases left unmatched: 7. In DNA form, the CDR3 reads TGCGCCAGCAGCGCCGGGGGACAGGGGGTGAATGAGCAGTTCTTC. It codes for CASSAGGQGVNEQFF.

J is TRBJ1-4 and V is TRBV4-1, with 10 bases lining up with TRBD1. The CDR3 consists of 15 residues. Germline values: CDR1 MGHRA, CDR2 YSYEKL. With 1 base clipped from V and 12 bases from J, the junction kept 8 bases outside the gene matches. CDR3 residues: CASSQVRDRGKELFF. CDR3 sequence (DNA): TGCGCCAGCAGCCAAGTACGGGACAGGGGTAAGGAACTGTTTTTT.

V usage is TRBV28 and J usage is TRBJ1-5; D not certain. Trimming removed 3 bases at V and 3 bases at J, with 15 bases between. The length of the CDR3 is 16 residues. Germline values: CDR1 MDHEN, CDR2 SYDVKM. The CDR3 protein is CASSFAFSRINQPQHF. The CDR3 DNA reads as TGTGCCAGCAGTTTCGCGTTCTCCAGGATCAATCAGCCCCAGCATTTT.

A few counts support this clone. This chain connects TRBV5-5 to TRBJ2-7, with D perhaps TRBD2 (6 bases). V dropped 3 bases and J dropped 1 base, with 8 bases sitting between them. Per germline, CDR1 SGHKS and CDR2 YYEKEE (reference sequence). The CDR3 covers 13 residues. This CDR3 reads CASSYGLSYEQYF. CDR3 DNA: TGTGCCAGCAGCTACGGACTATCCTACGAGCAGTACTTC.

The chain links TRBV6-5 to TRBJ1-2; weak D call: TRBD1 (5 bases). Trimming cost V 6 bases and J 5 bases, with 19 bases left between them. CDR3 length equals 15 residues. Germline CDR1 and CDR2: MNHEY and SVGAGI. The DNA for the CDR3 is TGTGCCAGCAGAGGCAGCGTTGGGGGGGGTTATGGCTACACCTTC. As protein: CASRGSVGGGYGYTF.

This clone is a singleton in its sample. The rearrangement uses TRBV27 and TRBJ1-4; a possible D gene is TRBD1 (5 bases). The germline V gene encodes CDR1 MNHEY and CDR2 SMNVEV (reference sequence). The CDR3 length is 13 residues. V was clipped by 4 bases and J by 8 bases, with 11 bases between them. The CDR3: CASSYRGGEKLFF. In DNA form, the CDR3 reads TGTGCCAGCAGTTACCGCGGGGGAGAAAAACTGTTTTTT.

Only one count was recorded for this clone. J is TRBJ1-5 and V is TRBV10-3; D might be TRBD1 (6 bases). This CDR3 is 16 amino acids long. The V gene lost 0 bases and the J gene lost 1 base, with 10 bases spanning the gap. CDR1 and CDR2 (germline): ENHRY, SYGVKD. The CDR3 region has the DNA TGTGCCATCAGTGAGTCCCAGGGGAAAAGCAATCAGCCCCAGCATTTT. Amino acid sequence: CAISESQGKSNQPQHF.

The chain links TRBV4-2 to TRBJ1-1, with TRBD1 as a possible D gene (5 bases). There are 13 residues in the CDR3. Germline V gene lookup returns CDR1 LGHNA and CDR2 YNFKEQ. With 0 bases removed from V and 7 bases from J, the gap between germline ends came to 9 bases. The CDR3 bases are TGTGCCAGCAGCCAAGAGAGCAGGGTTGAAGCTTTCTTT. This translates into CASSQESRVEAFF.

The chain combines TRBV5-1 with TRBJ2-7; TRBD1 aligns across 7 bases. The V gene's germline CDR1 is SGHRS and CDR2 YFSETQ. The V gene end was trimmed by 4 bases and the J gene end by 5 bases; junction bases not matched to a gene: 12. CDR3 length equals 15 residues. The DNA of the CDR3 is TGCGCCAGCAGCCCTTTTAGGGACAGTTTTCACGAGCAGTACTTC. It codes for CASSPFRDSFHEQYF.

This rearrangement joins TRBV6-1 to TRBJ1-2; 8 positions agree with TRBD1. This CDR3 contains 14 residues. The V gene end was trimmed by 3 bases and the J gene end by 7 bases; junction bases not matched to a gene: 7. Germline assignment: CDR1 MNHNS and CDR2 SASEGT. This CDR3 is CASSDVRGRGGYTF. The CDR3 bases are TGTGCCAGCAGTGACGTCAGGGGGCGAGGTGGCTACACCTTC.

This chain joins TRBV19 and TRBJ1-4; D might be TRBD1 (6 bases). Germline V gene lookup returns CDR1 LNHDA and CDR2 SQIVND (reference sequence). V lost 5 bases and J 2 bases, leaving 12 bases between the germline ends. The CDR3 length is 15 residues. As DNA, the CDR3 is TGTGCCAGTAGTCTACAGGGTTTCACTAATGAAAAACTGTTTTTT. As protein: CASSLQGFTNEKLFF.

The J gene is TRBJ1-2, the V gene TRBV5-1; TRBD1 might be the D (5 bases). This CDR3 spans 13 amino acids. Germline CDR1 SGHRS, CDR2 YFSETQ. V was trimmed by 0 bases and J by 6 bases, leaving 9 bases between them. CDR3 amino acids: CASSLVWGDGYTF. In DNA form, the CDR3 reads TGCGCCAGCAGCTTGGTTTGGGGGGATGGCTACACCTTC. Variable domain in full (rest from reference TRBV5-1 and TRBJ1-2): KAGVTQTPRYLIKTRGQQVTLSCSPISGHRSVSWYQQTPGQGLQFLFEYFSETQRNKGNFPGRFSGRQFSNSRSEMNVSTLELGDSALYLCASSLVWGDGYTFGSGTRLTVV.

A few counts support this clone. This chain uses TRBV3-1 (or the pseudogene TRBV3-2) with TRBJ1-6; D uncertain. V lost 0 bases and J lost 5, with 5 bases in between. This CDR3 is 14 amino acids long. CDR1 is LGHDT, CDR2 YNNKEL, per germline (reference sequence). CDR3 bases: TGTGCCAGCAGCCAAGAGACTGATAATTCACCCCTCCACTTT. Its translation: CASSQETDNSPLHF.

The rearrangement links TRBV10-3 to TRBJ1-3; D remains ambiguous. The germline CDR1 and CDR2 sequences are ENHRY and SYGVKD. The CDR3 has 13 amino acids. V lost 5 bases and J 2 bases, leaving 7 bases between the germline ends. The DNA for the CDR3 is TGTGCCATCAGTCAGGTTACTGGAAACACCATATATTTT. It specifies CAISQVTGNTIYF.

The chain couples TRBV4-2 to TRBJ1-2; no definite D call. The germline V gene has CDR1 LGHNA and CDR2 YNFKEQ. V was pared by 0 bases and J by 5 bases, with 7 bases between. This CDR3 is 13 amino acids long. The CDR3 bases are TGTGCCAGCAGCCAAGAGGAGGGATATGGCTACACCTTC. It yields the protein CASSQEEGYGYTF.

The genes are TRBV19 and TRBJ1-1; D is perhaps TRBD1 (6 bases). The CDR3 has 14 residues. V was clipped by 3 bases and J by 1 base, with 9 bases between them. CDR1 LNHDA and CDR2 SQIVND come from the germline V gene (reference sequence). The CDR3 sequence is CASSIRDKNTEAFF. The CDR3, as DNA: TGTGCCAGTAGTATCCGGGACAAGAACACTGAAGCTTTCTTT.

This rearrangement joins TRBV2 to TRBJ2-3, with D unclear. CDR3 size: 11 residues. V was cut by 8 bases and J by 0 bases, with 3 bases left in between. The germline V gene has CDR1 SNHLY and CDR2 FYNNEI. Here the CDR3 reads CASQSTDTQYF. CDR3 coding DNA: TGTGCCAGCCAGAGCACAGATACGCAGTATTTT.

V is TRBV5-1 and J is TRBJ1-1; D remains unclear. The V gene's germline CDR1 is SGHRS and CDR2 YFSETQ. The CDR3 is made up of 12 amino acids. V lost 2 bases to trimming and J lost 6 bases, with 8 bases between them. The CDR3 DNA is TGCGCCAGCAGCTTTGACGGGGCTGAAGCTTTCTTT. This codes for CASSFDGAEAFF.

The chain couples TRBV7-2 to TRBJ2-2; 9 bases align to TRBD1. The CDR3 has 17 residues. The V gene end was trimmed by 5 bases and the J gene end by 0 bases; junction bases not matched to a gene: 7. Germline V gene data show CDR1 as SGHTA and CDR2 as FQGNSA. The DNA of the CDR3 is TGTGCCAGCAGCGGGCCGACAGGGGGATCGAACACCGGGGAGCTGTTTTTT. It specifies CASSGPTGGSNTGELFF. Variable domain in full (rest from reference TRBV7-2 and TRBJ2-2): GAGVSQSPSNKVTEKGKDVELRCDPISGHTALYWYRQSLGQGLEFLIYFQGNSAPDKSGLPSDRFSAERTGGSVSTLTIQRTQQEDSAVYLCASSGPTGGSNTGELFFGEGSRLTVL.

V is TRBV7-9 and J is TRBJ2-1; D uncertain. V was pared by 1 base and J by 4 bases, with 8 bases between. CDR1 is SEHNR, CDR2 FQNEAQ, per germline (reference sequence). The CDR3 loop spans 14 amino acids. DNA of the CDR3: TGTGCCAGCAGCTTAGTCACTCTTTACAATGAGCAGTTCTTC. This codes for CASSLVTLYNEQFF.